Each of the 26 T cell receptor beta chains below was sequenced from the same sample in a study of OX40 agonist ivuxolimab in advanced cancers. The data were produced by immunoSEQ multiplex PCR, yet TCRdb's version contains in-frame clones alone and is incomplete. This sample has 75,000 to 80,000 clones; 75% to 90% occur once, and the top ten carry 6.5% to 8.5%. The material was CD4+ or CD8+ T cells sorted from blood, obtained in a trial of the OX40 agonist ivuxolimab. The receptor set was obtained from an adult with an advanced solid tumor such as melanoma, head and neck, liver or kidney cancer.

The CDR3 is CASSVAGFSGNTIYF. The CDR3 DNA sequence: TGTGCCAGCAGCGTAGCAGGGTTTTCTGGAAACACCATATATTTT. The chain uses TRBV9 and TRBJ1-3, with D possibly being TRBD1 (5 bases). Trimming took off 0 bases at V and 1 base at J, with 8 bases between the two ends. The CDR3 length is 15 residues. Germline V gene data show CDR1 as SGDLS and CDR2 as YYNGEE.

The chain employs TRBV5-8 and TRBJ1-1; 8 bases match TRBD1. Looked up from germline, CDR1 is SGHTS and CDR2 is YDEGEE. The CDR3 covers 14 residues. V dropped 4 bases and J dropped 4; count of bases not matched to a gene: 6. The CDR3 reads CASSRQGLGTEAFF. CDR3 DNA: TGTGCCAGCAGCCGACAGGGGCTCGGCACTGAAGCTTTCTTT.

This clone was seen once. CDR3 region: CASSFGPYNEQFF. As DNA, the CDR3 is TGTGCCAGCAGCTTTGGACCTTACAATGAGCAGTTCTTC. This chain links TRBV5-6 with TRBJ2-1, with D uncertain. Trimming stripped 2 bases from V and 4 bases from J, with 7 bases between. From germline, CDR1 is SGHDT and CDR2 YYEEEE. The CDR3 has 13 residues.

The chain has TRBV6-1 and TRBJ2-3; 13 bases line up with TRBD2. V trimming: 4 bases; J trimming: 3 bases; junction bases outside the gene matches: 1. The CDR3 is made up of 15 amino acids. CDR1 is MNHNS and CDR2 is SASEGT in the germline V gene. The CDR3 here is CASSVTSGRTDTQYF. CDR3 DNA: TGTGCCAGCAGTGTGACTAGCGGGAGGACAGATACGCAGTATTTT.

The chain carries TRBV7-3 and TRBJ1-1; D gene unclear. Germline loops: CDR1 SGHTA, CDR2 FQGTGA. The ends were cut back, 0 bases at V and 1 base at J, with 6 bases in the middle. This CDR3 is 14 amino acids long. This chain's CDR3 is CASSLTAGNTEAFF. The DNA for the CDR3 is TGTGCCAGCAGCTTAACGGCCGGGAACACTGAAGCTTTCTTT. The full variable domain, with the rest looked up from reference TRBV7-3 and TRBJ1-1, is GAGVSQTPSNKVTEKGKYVELRCDPISGHTALYWYRQSLGQGPEFLIYFQGTGAADDSGLPNDRFFAVRPEGSVSTLKIQRTERGDSAVYLCASSLTAGNTEAFFGQGTRLTVV.

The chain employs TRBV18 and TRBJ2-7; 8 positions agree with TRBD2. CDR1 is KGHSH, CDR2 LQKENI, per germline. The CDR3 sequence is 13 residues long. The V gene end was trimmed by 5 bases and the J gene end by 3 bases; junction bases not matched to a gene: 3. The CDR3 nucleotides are TGTGCCAGCTCAGGCGGGGGGAGCTACGAGCAGTACTTC. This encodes CASSGGGSYEQYF.

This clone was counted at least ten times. The CDR3 DNA is TGTGCCAGTGCTATAGGACCAGGAGTCTTGGAGGGGTTGGAGACCCAGTACTTC. The encoded protein is CASAIGPGVLEGLETQYF. This chain uses TRBV2 with TRBJ2-5; weak D call: TRBD2 (6 bases). This CDR3 contains 18 residues. Trimming pared 9 bases from V and 5 bases from J, leaving 31 bases between. Looked up from germline, CDR1 is SNHLY and CDR2 is FYNNEI.

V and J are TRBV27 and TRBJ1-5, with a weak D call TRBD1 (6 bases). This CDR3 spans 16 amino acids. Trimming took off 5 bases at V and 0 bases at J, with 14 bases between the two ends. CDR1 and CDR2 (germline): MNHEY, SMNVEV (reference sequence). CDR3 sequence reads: CASSPRQDYSNQPQHF. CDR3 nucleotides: TGTGCCAGCAGTCCGCGACAGGACTATAGCAATCAGCCCCAGCATTTT.

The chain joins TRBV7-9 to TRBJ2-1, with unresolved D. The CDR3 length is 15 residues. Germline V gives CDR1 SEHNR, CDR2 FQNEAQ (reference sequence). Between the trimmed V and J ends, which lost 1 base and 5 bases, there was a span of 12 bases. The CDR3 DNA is TGTGCCAGCAGCTTAGTGGGCGAAAGGGACAATGAGCAGTTCTTC. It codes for CASSLVGERDNEQFF.

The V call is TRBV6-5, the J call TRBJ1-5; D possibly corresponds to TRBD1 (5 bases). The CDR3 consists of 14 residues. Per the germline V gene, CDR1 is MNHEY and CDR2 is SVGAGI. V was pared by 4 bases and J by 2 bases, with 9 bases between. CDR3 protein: CASSLTVGNQPQHF. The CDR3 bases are TGTGCCAGCAGTTTGACAGTGGGCAATCAGCCCCAGCATTTT.

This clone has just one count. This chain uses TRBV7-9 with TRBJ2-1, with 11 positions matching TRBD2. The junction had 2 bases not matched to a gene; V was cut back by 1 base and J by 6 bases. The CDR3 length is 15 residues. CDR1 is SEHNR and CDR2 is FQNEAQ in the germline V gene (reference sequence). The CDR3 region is CASSLVGTSGNEQFF. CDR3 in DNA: TGTGCCAGCAGCTTAGTTGGGACTAGCGGCAATGAGCAGTTCTTC.

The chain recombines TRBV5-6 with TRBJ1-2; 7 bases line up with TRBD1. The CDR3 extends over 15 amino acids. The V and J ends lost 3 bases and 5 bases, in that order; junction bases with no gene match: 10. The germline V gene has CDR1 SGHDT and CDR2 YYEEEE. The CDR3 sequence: CASSSPTGSWYGYTF. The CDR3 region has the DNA TGTGCCAGCAGCTCCCCGACAGGGAGTTGGTATGGCTACACCTTC.

DNA for the CDR3: TGTGCCAGCAGCTCCGACAGGGGCAACTTCAACTATGGCTACACCTTC. Translation: CASSSDRGNFNYGYTF. This chain joins TRBV7-9 and TRBJ1-2; TRBD1 matches at 8 bases. The CDR3 sequence is 16 residues long. The V and J ends lost 4 bases and 2 bases, in that order; junction bases with no gene match: 9. Germline CDR1 reads SEHNR; CDR2 reads FQNEAQ (reference sequence).

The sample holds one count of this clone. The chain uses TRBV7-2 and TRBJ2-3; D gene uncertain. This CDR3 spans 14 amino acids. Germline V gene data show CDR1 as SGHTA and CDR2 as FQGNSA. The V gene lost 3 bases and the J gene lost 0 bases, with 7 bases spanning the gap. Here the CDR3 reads CASSFGGSTDTQYF. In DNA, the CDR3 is TGTGCCAGCAGCTTCGGTGGTAGCACAGATACGCAGTATTTT.

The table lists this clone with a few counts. The CDR3, as DNA: TGCGCCAGCAGCTTGGGCCCGGGGTATGAAGCTTTCTTT. This gives the protein CASSLGPGYEAFF. The V gene is TRBV5-1, the J gene TRBJ1-1; D gene unclear. CDR3 length: 13 residues. Germline V gives CDR1 SGHRS, CDR2 YFSETQ. V lost 0 bases to trimming and J lost 7 bases, with 10 bases between them.

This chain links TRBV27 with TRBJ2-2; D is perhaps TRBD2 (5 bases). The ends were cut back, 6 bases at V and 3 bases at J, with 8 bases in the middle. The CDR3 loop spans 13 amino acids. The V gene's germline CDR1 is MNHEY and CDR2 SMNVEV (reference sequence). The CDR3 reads CASSILDTGELFF. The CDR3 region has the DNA TGTGCCAGCAGCATACTAGACACCGGGGAGCTGTTTTTT.

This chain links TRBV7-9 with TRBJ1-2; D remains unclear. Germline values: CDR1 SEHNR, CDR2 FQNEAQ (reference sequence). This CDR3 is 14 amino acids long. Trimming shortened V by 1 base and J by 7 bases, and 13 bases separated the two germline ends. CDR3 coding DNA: TGTGCCAGCAGCTTAGTGTCTAGGGCTTCTGGCTACACCTTC. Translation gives CASSLVSRASGYTF.

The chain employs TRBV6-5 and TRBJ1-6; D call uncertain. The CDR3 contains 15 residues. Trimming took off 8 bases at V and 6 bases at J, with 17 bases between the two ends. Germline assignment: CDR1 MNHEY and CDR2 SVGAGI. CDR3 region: CASGRSGTINSPLHF. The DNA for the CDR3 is TGTGCCAGCGGCAGGTCGGGAACGATTAATTCACCCCTCCACTTT.

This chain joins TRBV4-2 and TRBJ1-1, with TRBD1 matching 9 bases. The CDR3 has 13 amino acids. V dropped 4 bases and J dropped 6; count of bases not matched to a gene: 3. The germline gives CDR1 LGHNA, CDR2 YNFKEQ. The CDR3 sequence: CASSRDREAEAFF. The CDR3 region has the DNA TGTGCCAGCAGCCGGGACAGGGAGGCTGAAGCTTTCTTT.

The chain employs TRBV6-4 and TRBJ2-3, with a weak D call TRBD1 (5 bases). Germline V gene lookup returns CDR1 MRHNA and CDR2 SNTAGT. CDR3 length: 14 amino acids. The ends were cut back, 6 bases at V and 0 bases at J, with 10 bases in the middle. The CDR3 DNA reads TGTGCCAGCAGAGACAGTTCTAGCACAGATACGCAGTATTTT. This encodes CASRDSSSTDTQYF.

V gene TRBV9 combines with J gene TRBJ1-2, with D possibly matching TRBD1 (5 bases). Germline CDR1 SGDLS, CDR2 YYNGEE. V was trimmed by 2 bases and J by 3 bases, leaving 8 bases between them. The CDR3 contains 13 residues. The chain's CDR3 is CASSVGEDYGYTF. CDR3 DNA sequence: TGTGCCAGCAGCGTGGGGGAAGACTATGGCTACACCTTC.

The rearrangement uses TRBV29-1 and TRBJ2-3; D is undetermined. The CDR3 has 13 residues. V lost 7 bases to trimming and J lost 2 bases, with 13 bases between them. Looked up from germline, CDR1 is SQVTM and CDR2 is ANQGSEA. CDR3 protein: CSGHDLFTDTQYF. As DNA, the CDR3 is TGCAGCGGGCATGACCTATTCACAGATACGCAGTATTTT.

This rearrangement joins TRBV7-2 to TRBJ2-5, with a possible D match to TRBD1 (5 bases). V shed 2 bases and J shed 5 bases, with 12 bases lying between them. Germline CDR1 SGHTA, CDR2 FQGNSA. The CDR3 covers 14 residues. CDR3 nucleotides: TGTGCCAGCAGCTTACAGGGTGTAGGCGAGACCCAGTACTTC. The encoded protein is CASSLQGVGETQYF.

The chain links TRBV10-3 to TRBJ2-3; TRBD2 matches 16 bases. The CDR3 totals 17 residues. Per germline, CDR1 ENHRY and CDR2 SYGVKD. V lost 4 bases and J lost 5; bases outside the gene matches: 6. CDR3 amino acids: CAISAGLAGGSGDTQYF. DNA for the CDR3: TGTGCCATCAGTGCGGGACTAGCGGGAGGGAGTGGAGATACGCAGTATTTT.

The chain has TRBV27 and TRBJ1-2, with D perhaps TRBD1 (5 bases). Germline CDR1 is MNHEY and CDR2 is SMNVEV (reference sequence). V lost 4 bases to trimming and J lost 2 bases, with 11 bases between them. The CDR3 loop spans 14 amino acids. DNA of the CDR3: TGTGCCAGCAGTTCCAACGGGGGAAACTATGGCTACACCTTC. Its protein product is CASSSNGGNYGYTF.

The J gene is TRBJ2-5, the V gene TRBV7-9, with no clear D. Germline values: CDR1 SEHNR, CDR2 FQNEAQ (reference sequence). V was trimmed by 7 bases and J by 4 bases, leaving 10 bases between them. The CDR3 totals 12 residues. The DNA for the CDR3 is TGTGCCAGCATAGCAGTCGGAGAGACCCAGTACTTC. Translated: CASIAVGETQYF.